A single sample is the source of the 26 T cell receptor beta chains below, sequenced in a study of beta chain features in type 1 diabetes. Expressed TCRB transcripts were sequenced, since all the RNA that had been isolated was reverse transcribed. This table comes from immunoSEQ multiplex PCR, and its TCRdb copy is limited to in-frame clones, with some not included. The profile shows 430,000 or so clones, 10% to 12% of them singletons. Sample: naive CD4+ T cells from blood. Receptors originate from a woman under 30 in good health.

V gene TRBV29-1 combines with J gene TRBJ2-5; 8 bases align to TRBD1. Germline lookup yields CDR1 SQVTM and CDR2 ANQGSEA. The V and J ends lost 7 bases and 0 bases, in that order; junction bases with no gene match: 16. The CDR3 is 17 amino acids. The DNA for the CDR3 is TGCAGCGGTGGGTCCCAGGGGGCTGTACGGTACCAAGAGACCCAGTACTTC. This codes for CSGGSQGAVRYQETQYF.

The chain combines TRBV7-2 with TRBJ1-2; TRBD1 matches 7 bases. CDR1 and CDR2 from the germline V gene are SGHTA and FQGNSA. The ends lost 4 bases at V and 2 bases at J; junction bases unmatched: 7. The CDR3 runs to 15 residues. CDR3: CASSYRDSLNYGYTF. For the CDR3, the DNA is TGTGCCAGCAGCTACCGGGACAGCCTAAACTATGGCTACACCTTC.

This clone was recorded a few times. The V and J genes are TRBV10-3 and TRBJ2-3; D uncertain. The CDR3 covers 13 residues. Germline values: CDR1 ENHRY, CDR2 SYGVKD. The germline V and J ends were trimmed by 2 bases and 4 bases, with 7 bases remaining between them. CDR3 amino acids: CAISEASPDTQYF. As DNA, the CDR3 is TGTGCCATCAGTGAGGCGTCCCCAGATACGCAGTATTTT.

The chain has TRBV5-1 and TRBJ2-7, with TRBD2 identical over 13 bases. J gave up 1 base and V 4 bases, and 2 bases lay outside the gene matches. There are 15 residues in the CDR3. CDR1 and CDR2 (germline): SGHRS, YFSETQ. The CDR3 DNA reads as TGCGCCAGCAGCAGGACTAGCGGGGGTTCCTACGAGCAGTACGTC. It is translated as CASSRTSGGSYEQYV.

The gene calls are TRBV29-1 and TRBJ2-7, with 8 bases fitting TRBD1. V dropped 1 base and J dropped 4; count of bases not matched to a gene: 9. Germline values: CDR1 SQVTM, CDR2 ANQGSEA. The CDR3 consists of 15 residues. The CDR3 DNA is TGCAGCGTTGAAGGTAGACCAGGGGGCGCGTACGAGCAGTACTTC. Its protein product is CSVEGRPGGAYEQYF.

This clone was counted between two and nine times. The chain has TRBV2 and TRBJ2-3, with 7 bases identical to TRBD2. CDR3 length: 14 amino acids. Germline trimming cut 8 bases from V and 6 bases from J; bases unmatched to any gene: 11. Per germline, CDR1 SNHLY and CDR2 FYNNEI. CDR3 nucleotide sequence: TGTGCCAGCGATATAGCGGGTCGCGCGGATACGCAGTATTTT. As protein: CASDIAGRADTQYF.

This rearrangement joins TRBV7-2 to TRBJ2-1; 8 bases line up with TRBD2. Germline CDR1 reads SGHTA; CDR2 reads FQGNSA. The length of the CDR3 is 16 residues. V lost 3 bases to trimming and J lost 9 bases; unmatched junction nucleotides: 13. For the CDR3, the DNA is TGTGCCAGCAGCTTTACTAGCGGATCCCTAGGAGGTGAGCAGTTCTTC. This translates into CASSFTSGSLGGEQFF.

The rearrangement links TRBV7-9 to TRBJ2-1, with D perhaps TRBD2 (5 bases). CDR1 is SEHNR and CDR2 is FQNEAQ in the germline V gene (reference sequence). V was pared by 4 bases and J by 0 bases, with 16 bases between. The CDR3 sequence is 17 residues long. Written as DNA, the CDR3 is TGTGCCAGCAGCTCGCGGGTCGGAGCGAGCTCCTACAATGAGCAGTTCTTC. This translates into CASSSRVGASSYNEQFF.

This chain links TRBV4-2 with TRBJ2-3; maybe TRBD1 (5 bases). Trimming removed 4 bases from V and 1 base from J, with 15 bases in between. From germline, CDR1 is LGHNA and CDR2 YNFKEQ. The CDR3 is 16 amino acids. DNA for the CDR3: TGTGCCAGCAGCCTCGCGTGGCAGGGCGGCACAGATACGCAGTATTTT. Protein: CASSLAWQGGTDTQYF.

The chain uses TRBV19 and TRBJ2-6; possible D gene TRBD1, 6 bases. Germline CDR1 and CDR2: LNHDA and SQIVND (reference sequence). The V gene lost 7 bases and the J gene lost 1 base, with 11 bases spanning the gap. The CDR3 length is 15 residues. The CDR3: CASTPTGSGANVLTF. In nucleotides, the CDR3 is TGTGCCAGTACCCCAACAGGGTCTGGGGCCAACGTCCTGACTTTC.

This clone has a handful of counts. The V and J genes are TRBV7-8 and TRBJ2-1; D gene unclear. V lost 4 bases and J 0 bases, leaving 10 bases between the germline ends. This CDR3 spans 15 amino acids. Per the germline V gene, CDR1 is SGHVS and CDR2 is FQNEAQ. Here the CDR3 reads CASSSLGNSYNEQFF. The CDR3 region has the DNA TGTGCCAGCAGCTCCCTCGGCAACTCCTACAATGAGCAGTTCTTC.

The gene calls are TRBV4-3 and TRBJ2-4; TRBD1 is a possible D gene (5 bases). Germline V CDR1 and CDR2: LGHNA, YSLEER. This CDR3 has 15 amino acids. V was shortened by 3 bases and J by 0 bases, with 9 bases between the two germline ends. CDR3 bases: TGCGCCAGCAGCCATGGGGCGGCAGCCAAAAACATTCAGTACTTC. Amino acid sequence: CASSHGAAAKNIQYF.

This clone has a handful of counts. The rearrangement joins TRBV19 to TRBJ2-6, with no clear D. The CDR3 sequence is 15 residues long. The V end lost 5 bases, the J end lost 4 bases, and 12 bases lay between the germline ends. CDR1 is LNHDA, CDR2 SQIVND, per germline (reference sequence). This chain's CDR3 is CASSPPGAGANVLTF. CDR3 nucleotides: TGTGCCAGTAGTCCCCCTGGTGCGGGGGCCAACGTCCTGACTTTC.

The rearrangement links TRBV7-8 to TRBJ2-7; D not certain. V lost 2 bases, J lost 9 bases, and 14 bases lay in between. Germline lookup yields CDR1 SGHVS and CDR2 FQNEAQ. The CDR3 extends over 13 amino acids. CDR3 in amino acids: CASSLLSHLGQYF. CDR3 DNA: TGTGCCAGCAGCTTACTATCCCATTTGGGGCAGTACTTC.

The V and J genes are TRBV5-1 and TRBJ2-1; 10 bases agree with TRBD2. V gave up 4 bases and J gave up 4 bases; unmatched junction bases: 11. The CDR3 has 17 residues. The germline gives CDR1 SGHRS, CDR2 YFSETQ. CDR3 sequence: CASSLNLLAGAYNEQFF. The CDR3 nucleotides read TGCGCCAGCAGCCTAAACCTTCTAGCGGGGGCATACAATGAGCAGTTCTTC.

The chain joins TRBV7-2 to TRBJ1-1, with D perhaps TRBD1 (6 bases). CDR1 SGHTA and CDR2 FQGNSA come from the germline V gene. The CDR3 is 14 amino acids. With 5 bases removed from V and 0 bases from J, the gap between germline ends came to 10 bases. This chain's CDR3 is CASSPGQMNTEAFF. CDR3 nucleotide sequence: TGTGCCAGCAGCCCTGGACAGATGAACACTGAAGCTTTCTTT.

This sequence joins TRBV2 and TRBJ2-2; D is unclear. This CDR3 is 15 amino acids long. CDR1 and CDR2 (germline): SNHLY, FYNNEI. V was pared by 6 bases and J by 1 base, with 12 bases between. CDR3 nucleotides: TGTGCCAGCAGAATCGACTCTTTGAACACCGGGGAGCTGTTTTTT. Translating gives CASRIDSLNTGELFF.

The CDR3 DNA reads as TGTGCCAGCACCCTACGAAGGTCTGGGGCCAACGTCCTGACTTTC. It is translated as CASTLRRSGANVLTF. The chain joins TRBV7-2 to TRBJ2-6; D gene uncertain. The V and J ends lost 7 bases and 1 base respectively, with 11 bases between them. The CDR3 length is 15 residues. Per the germline V gene, CDR1 is SGHTA and CDR2 is FQGNSA.

The chain is built from TRBV19 and TRBJ2-7; no definite D call. The CDR3 has 14 residues. Germline V gene data show CDR1 as LNHDA and CDR2 as SQIVND (reference sequence). Trimming shortened V by 3 bases and J by 0 bases, and 9 bases separated the two germline ends. The chain's CDR3 is CASSIGGRSYEQYF. The CDR3 coding sequence is TGTGCCAGTAGTATTGGCGGTCGCTCCTACGAGCAGTACTTC.

This rearrangement joins TRBV7-3 to TRBJ2-3; 8 bases are shared with TRBD1. V gave up 5 bases and J gave up 7 bases; unmatched junction bases: 5. The CDR3 is 13 amino acids. The germline V gene encodes CDR1 SGHTA and CDR2 FQGTGA. The CDR3 nucleotides read TGTGCCAGCAGCCCCCAGGGGGCAAATACGCAGTATTTT. Its translation is CASSPQGANTQYF. Based on the CDR3 plus reference TRBV7-3 and TRBJ2-3, the full variable domain is GAGVSQTPSNKVTEKGKYVELRCDPISGHTALYWYRQSLGQGPEFLIYFQGTGAADDSGLPNDRFFAVRPEGSVSTLKIQRTERGDSAVYLCASSPQGANTQYFGPGTRLTVL.

The chain has TRBV5-1 and TRBJ1-1, with TRBD1 matching over 7 bases. V gave up 0 bases and J gave up 1 base; unmatched junction bases: 6. The CDR3 length is 16 residues. Germline V gives CDR1 SGHRS, CDR2 YFSETQ. This chain's CDR3 is CASSLGTGTANTEAFF. Here the CDR3 DNA reads TGCGCCAGCAGCTTGGGAACCGGGACAGCGAACACTGAAGCTTTCTTT.

Here the CDR3 reads CASSQDAQLNNEQFF. DNA of the CDR3: TGCGCCAGCAGCCAAGATGCACAGTTAAACAATGAGCAGTTCTTC. J is TRBJ2-1 and V is TRBV4-3; D unresolved. CDR1 and CDR2 (germline): LGHNA, YSLEER. CDR3 length: 15 amino acids. Trimming left V 0 bases short and J 5 bases short, with 11 bases between.

V and J are TRBV6-5 and TRBJ2-1, with 7 bases lining up with TRBD1. The CDR3 contains 13 residues. The V gene end was trimmed by 6 bases and the J gene end by 3 bases; junction bases not matched to a gene: 2. Germline CDR1 MNHEY, CDR2 SVGAGI. This CDR3 reads CASRWDSYNEQFF. The CDR3 bases are TGTGCCAGCAGATGGGACAGCTACAATGAGCAGTTCTTC.

Comment on this clone: Distinct nucleotide sequences in the sample also encode this CDR3. The chain couples TRBV7-9 to TRBJ1-1; D unclear. This CDR3 region has 11 residues. Germline V gene sequence: CDR1 SEHNR, CDR2 FQNEAQ (reference sequence). V lost 0 bases and J lost 8, with 4 bases in between. CDR3 sequence (DNA): TGTGCCAGCAGCTTAGCGGTAGAAGCTTTCTTT. As protein: CASSLAVEAFF.

The sample holds a few counts of this clone. The chain uses TRBV5-1 and TRBJ2-3; D gene uncertain. Trimming stripped 4 bases from V and 9 bases from J, with 9 bases between. Germline CDR1 and CDR2: SGHRS and YFSETQ. The CDR3 covers 11 residues. The CDR3 DNA reads as TGCGCCAGCAGCCTGCAAGGGACGCAGTATTTT. Translated: CASSLQGTQYF.

This chain connects TRBV9 to TRBJ1-1; D unclear. Trimming shortened V by 4 bases and J by 1 base, and 11 bases separated the two germline ends. This CDR3 region has 14 residues. Germline values: CDR1 SGDLS, CDR2 YYNGEE. The CDR3 loop is CASSPQAGNTEAFF. CDR3 nucleotides: TGTGCCAGCAGCCCCCAAGCAGGGAACACTGAAGCTTTCTTT.